This T cell receptor (beta chain) was identified during a study of OX40 agonist ivuxolimab in advanced cancers. Turning to the study itself: The mean age was about 57 years, ranging from about 20 to 85, with 65% to 85% of participants male.

With respect to this clone: Its antigen is not identified.

Whole-study findings and limits: Averaged across samples, CD8+ T cells carried more expanded clones than CD4+ did.

Repertoires were generated with immunoSEQ multiplex PCR, while TCRdb's copy carries only in-frame clones and drops some. The sample records 60,000 or so clones, roughly 89% being singletons. The CDR3 spans 14 residues. Germline values: CDR1 MNHEY, CDR2 SVGAGI. V gave up 2 bases and J gave up 7 bases, with 12 bases separating them. This receptor was identified in an adult with an advanced solid tumor such as melanoma, head and neck, liver or kidney cancer. The chain carries TRBV6-5 and TRBJ1-5; a possible D gene is TRBD1 (5 bases). Sequencing was performed on CD4+ or CD8+ T cells sorted from blood, taken in a trial of the OX40 agonist ivuxolimab. The CDR3 nucleotides are TGTGCCAGCAGTTACGGTTCAGGGAGCCAGCCCCAGCATTTT. It codes for CASSYGSGSQPQHF.